This T cell receptor beta chain appears in the sequencing data of a study of blood T cell repertoires in COVID-19 (dated by TCRdb to the early 2020s). Study-level background: The collaborator samples originated in the United States, Italy and Spain and spanned the acute and convalescent phases of COVID-19. Samples came from the ongoing ImmuneRACE study (first 160 participants) plus 1,254 subjects from 6 global collaborators. A de-identified subject ID, COVID-19 status, age in years and sex were almost always included in the sample metadata. A freely available public database, intended as a resource for researchers studying the immune response to SARS-CoV-2, is where the repertoires were released. The prospective study material was composed of cDNA or gDNA derived from T cells, B-cell-depleted T cells, or PBMCs. HLA class I and class II types, where available, came from metadata supplied by the sample provider rather than from assay-based typing. Subjects who had been exposed to COVID-19, were actively infected with it, or had recovered from it provided the deeply sampled blood TCRbeta repertoires that made up the dataset. Overall study results and their limits: The quantity of clinical and demographic metadata differed by source and by participant and was supplied without curation.

About this clone: The antigen it recognizes is unknown. Base qualities are missing; no much larger clone stands one base away.

V sheds 5 bases and J sheds 6 bases, leaving 13 bases between their ends. Inclusive of the bounding cysteine and phenylalanine, the CDR3 is 13 residues long. The DNA shown is the 39-base CDR3, in frame from base 1. The germline V gene specifies MNHEY as CDR1 and SVGAGI as CDR2. The immunoSEQ Assay, a bias-controlled multiplex PCR, was used to amplify TCRbeta CDR3 regions from genomic DNA. In the paper's pipeline: The number of nucleated cells in each sample was estimated from the amplification of reference gene primers within the assay. To quantify the absolute abundance of each unique TCRbeta CDR3 rearrangement, sequence reads were collapsed and filtered. For each sample, productive Simpson clonality was calculated as the square root of Simpson's diversity index across productive rearrangements. TCRdb limited this immuneACCESS table to in-frame rearrangements with V and J called. A share of clones is missing; checked studies link under half to unresolved V genes, and the rest is unexplained. The V and J calls and the clone size are those of that table, but D and trimming were determined from the DNA. Recorded for this sample are 81,000 or so clones; roughly 90% of them occurred a single time. The top ten clones comprise 12% of the sample.

Each collaborating institution followed its own protocols to collect whole blood in K2EDTA tubes. For TCRbeta analysis, collaborators shipped samples as frozen whole blood, isolated PBMCs, or DNA extracted from either of those sample types. The sample comprised peripheral blood. The clonotype was recovered from a man between 70 and 80 years old with active or convalescent COVID-19. Recombination connected TRBV6-5 to TRBJ1-2, with TRBD1 perhaps the D gene, on 6 matching bases. The DNA reads as follows: TGTGCCAGCAGTCCAACCTACAGGGATGGCTACACCTTC. It translates to CASSPTYRDGYTF.